These 2 T cell receptor beta chains originate from one sample sequenced in a study of T cell clonality in common variable immunodeficiency. Clones were read by immunoSEQ multiplex PCR, and TCRdb kept only the in-frame ones, dropping some. The sample holds about 66,000 clones, and no clone turns up only once. Sequencing used peripheral blood mononuclear cells. The source is a person between 18 and 70 years old in good health.

This clone was found many times. CDR3 DNA (partial): TGCAGTGCTAGGAACCCGCATGCGGGGCAATACAATGAG. This translates into CSARNPHAGQYNE. From start to end, the CDR3 is CSARNPHAGQYNEQFF. The chain combines TRBV20-1 with TRBJ2-1, with D maybe TRBD2 (6 bases). Coverage ceases 3 residues before the CDR3 finishes, and the germline J gene fills in the end. CDR3 length equals 16 residues. V was cut by 3 bases and J by 4 bases, with 19 bases left in between. Germline CDR1 and CDR2: DFQATT and SNEGSKA (reference sequence).

The sample holds many counts of this clone. The read ends 3 residues before the CDR3 terminus; that terminus is restored from the germline J gene. This chain links TRBV28 with TRBJ1-5; TRBD1 agrees at 7 bases. CDR1 and CDR2 (germline): MDHEN, SYDVKM. V gave up 5 bases and J gave up 7 bases; unmatched junction bases: 8. The CDR3 consists of 14 residues. The sequenced CDR3 bases are TGTGCCAGCAGTCAGACAGGGTTCAACCAGCCC. Protein sequence: CASSQTGFNQP. The whole CDR3 protein reads CASSQTGFNQPQHF.